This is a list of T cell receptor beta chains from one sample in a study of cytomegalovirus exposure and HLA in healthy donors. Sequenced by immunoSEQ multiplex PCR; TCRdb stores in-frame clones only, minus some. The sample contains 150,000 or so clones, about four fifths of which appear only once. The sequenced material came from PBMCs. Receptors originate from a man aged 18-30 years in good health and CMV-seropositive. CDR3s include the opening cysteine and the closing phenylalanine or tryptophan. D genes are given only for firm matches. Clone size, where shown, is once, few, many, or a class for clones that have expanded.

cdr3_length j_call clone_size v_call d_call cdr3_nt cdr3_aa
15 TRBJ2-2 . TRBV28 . TGTGCCAGCAGTTTAACGGGAGAAGGCACCGGGGAGCTGTTTTTT CASSLTGEGTGELFF
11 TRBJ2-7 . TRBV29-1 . TGCAGCGTTGAAGCTTCGTACGAGCAGTACTTC CSVEASYEQYF
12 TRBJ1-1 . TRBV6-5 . TGTGCCAGCAGTTACTATGAGGGAGAAGCTTTCTTT CASSYYEGEAFF
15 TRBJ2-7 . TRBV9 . TGTGCCAGCAGCGTAGCAGGGGGAGGCTCCTACGAGCAGTACTTC CASSVAGGGSYEQYF
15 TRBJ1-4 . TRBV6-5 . TGTGCCAGCAGCCCCCCCGGCCCATCGGGTGAAAAACTGTTTTTT CASSPPGPSGEKLFF
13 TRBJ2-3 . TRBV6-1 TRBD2 TGTGCCAGCGGGCGGGAGGGCTCAGATACGCAGTATTTT CASGREGSDTQYF
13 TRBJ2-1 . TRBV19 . TGTGCCAGTAGTATTGCGGAGGTGAATGAGCAGTTCTTC CASSIAEVNEQFF
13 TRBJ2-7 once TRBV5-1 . TGCGCCAGCGGCGGGGTAGCGTCCTACGAGCAGTACTTC CASGGVASYEQYF
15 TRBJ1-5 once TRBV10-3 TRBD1 TGTGCCATCAGTGACTCAACAGGGGGAAGTCAGCCCCAGCATTTT CAISDSTGGSQPQHF
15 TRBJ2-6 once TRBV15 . TGTGCCACCAGTGAGCCATCCTCTGGGGCCAACGTCCTGACTTTC CATSEPSSGANVLTF